Listed here is a single TCR beta chain. Clones were sequenced by immunoSEQ multiplex PCR, and TCRdb holds only the in-frame ones, with some missing. Of under 1,100,000 clones listed, about 84% are singletons. These data come from a study of shared clonotypes between healthy human individuals. This CDR3 comprises 14 residues. Germline CDR1 is SGHAT and CDR2 is FQDESV (reference sequence). Trimming took off 5 bases at V and 4 bases at J, with 14 bases between the two ends. Sequencing was performed on memory CD4+ T cells from PBMCs. Subset: CD45RA-negative fraction. The TCR comes from a man aged 18 to 29 in good health. Some clones in this sample may be carry-over from other donors' samples. V is TRBV11-1 and J is TRBJ1-2; a possible D gene is TRBD1 (6 bases). The CDR3: CASSPDSQSYGYTF. The DNA of the CDR3 is TGTGCCAGCAGCCCGGACAGTCAATCCTATGGCTACACCTTC.